This T cell receptor (beta chain) was identified in a study of T cells after yellow fever vaccination. Study outcomes and limitations: Just a small share of clonotypes turned up in the CD4 compartment as well as the CD8 compartment. The booster response re-showed most primary clones: around 97% CD4, approximately 90% CD8.

Researchers made TCR cDNA using 5'RACE template switching, and this step added a universal primer site and UMIs. TCRdb re-analysed the 5' RACE reads in MiXCR, keeping a single row per CDR3 protein. Altogether 500,000 to 650,000 distinct CDR3 sequences are present, about 13% being singletons, with the ten largest covering about 14%. The CDR3 consists of 11 residues. The V gene lost 5 bases and the J gene lost 6 bases, with 8 bases spanning the gap. Germline-derived CDR1 and CDR2 are SGHVS and FQNEAQ. At least ten counts were recorded for this clonotype. What it binds is not known. The starting material was PBMCs, obtained on the day of the yellow fever booster vaccination. V usage is TRBV7-8 and J usage is TRBJ2-7; D is unclear. This TCR was sampled from a man aged 25 to 40 who received the YFV17D yellow fever vaccine. DNA for the CDR3: TGTGCCAGCAGCCCGATCGTCGAGCAGTACTTC. It yields the protein CASSPIVEQYF.